This record looks at one T cell receptor (beta chain) sequence and its context. These data come from a study of blood T cell repertoires in COVID-19. While infection was still active, Seattle patients were enrolled and then followed longitudinally. The protocol was immunoSEQ multiplex PCR, while the TCRdb copy is restricted to in-frame clones and leaves out a portion. Of roughly 200,000 clones in the sample, about 88% were seen once. This CDR3 contains 13 residues. The V and J ends lost 6 bases and 4 bases respectively, with 10 bases between them. From germline, CDR1 is SGHDT and CDR2 YYEEEE. The clonotype originates from a man in his fifties or sixties with COVID-19, enrolled during active disease. The V gene is TRBV5-6, the J gene TRBJ2-2, with D maybe TRBD2 (5 bases). Sequences were obtained from peripheral blood. CDR3 nucleotide sequence: TGTGCCAGCAACCTCGGGGTCACCGGGGAGCTGTTTTTT. Amino acids: CASNLGVTGELFF.